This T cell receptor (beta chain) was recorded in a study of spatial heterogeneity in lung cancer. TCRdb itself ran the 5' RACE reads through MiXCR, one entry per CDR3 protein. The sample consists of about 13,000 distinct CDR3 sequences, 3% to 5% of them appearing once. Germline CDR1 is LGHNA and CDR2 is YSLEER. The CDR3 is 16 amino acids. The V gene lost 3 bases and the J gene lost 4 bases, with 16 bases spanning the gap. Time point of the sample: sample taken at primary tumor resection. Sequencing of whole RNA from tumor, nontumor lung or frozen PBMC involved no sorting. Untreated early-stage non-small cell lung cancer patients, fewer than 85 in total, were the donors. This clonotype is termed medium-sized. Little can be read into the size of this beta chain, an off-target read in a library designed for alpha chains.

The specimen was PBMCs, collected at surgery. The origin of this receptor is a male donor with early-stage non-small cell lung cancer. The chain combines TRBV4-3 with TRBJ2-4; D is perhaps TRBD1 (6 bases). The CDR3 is CASSQAGDGPKNIQYF. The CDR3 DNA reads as TGCGCCAGCAGCCAGGCAGGGGACGGCCCAAAAAACATTCAGTACTTC.